This T cell receptor (beta chain) came from a study of T-cell reconstitution after alpha-beta-depleted transplantation in children. The germline V and J ends were trimmed by 5 bases and 3 bases, with 14 bases remaining between them. Germline V gene lookup returns CDR1 MNHNS and CDR2 SASEGT. This CDR3 comprises 15 residues. Study-wide findings and caveats: About two months after transplant, alpha-beta T cells reportedly came from several hundred expanded graft clones. Diversity and T-cell counts at one year after transplant derived mostly from new T cells.

This clonotype was recorded many times. Its antigen is currently unknown. Molecular barcoding with unique molecular identifiers was used for the TCRbeta library. TCRdb re-called the PCR reads with MiXCR, one entry per CDR3 protein. Among fewer than 700,000 distinct CDR3 sequences listed, roughly 23% were seen once. This sequence was found in a boy younger than two who had a stem cell transplant for acute myeloid leukemia, so the T cells may come from the graft donor. The V and J genes are TRBV6-1 and TRBJ1-3; no clear D. The source material was PBMCs, mostly from graft donor cells, sampled 360 days after TCRalphabeta/CD19-depleted stem cell transplant. The CDR3 sequence: CASSREGRLGNTIYF. The CDR3 region has the DNA TGTGCCAGCAGTAGGGAAGGGAGACTTGGAAACACCATATATTTT.